This is a list of T cell receptor beta chains from one sample in a study of blood T cell repertoires in COVID-19. Some clones are missing from TCRdb's copy, which holds only in-frame ones; the method was immunoSEQ multiplex PCR. The table lists about 13,000 clones, roughly 80% of them singletons. Material for sequencing was peripheral blood. Receptor source: an elderly woman with acute or convalescent COVID-19. Each CDR3 is given with its conserved first and last residue. Each record gives: clone size, J gene, V gene, CDR3 protein. Some rows mark clone size as missing; the rest say once, few, many or name a class of expanded clone.

clone_size: NA; j_call: TRBJ2-2; v_call: TRBV28; cdr3_aa: CASSFNRGNTGELFF
clone_size: NA; j_call: TRBJ1-1; v_call: TRBV7-3; cdr3_aa: CASRETGGWDTEAFF
clone_size: NA; j_call: TRBJ2-2; v_call: TRBV21-1; cdr3_aa: CASRRDRTTTGELFF
clone_size: few; j_call: TRBJ1-2; v_call: TRBV6-2/TRBV6-3; cdr3_aa: CASSYRGVANYGYTF
clone_size: once; j_call: TRBJ2-7; v_call: TRBV4-2; cdr3_aa: CASSQDFGGGSYEQYF
clone_size: once; j_call: TRBJ1-1; v_call: TRBV3-1/TRBV3-2; cdr3_aa: CASSQIRLRQNTEAFF
clone_size: medium-sized; j_call: TRBJ2-7; v_call: TRBV7-6; cdr3_aa: CASSLPPGQEIYEQYF
clone_size: NA; j_call: TRBJ2-5; v_call: TRBV28; cdr3_aa: CASSSLAGVETQYF
clone_size: few; j_call: TRBJ1-5; v_call: TRBV7-2; cdr3_aa: CASSLANRVGNQPQHF
clone_size: NA; j_call: TRBJ2-3; v_call: TRBV11-2; cdr3_aa: CASSSQRTITTGGTQYF
clone_size: NA; j_call: TRBJ2-7; v_call: TRBV6-2/TRBV6-3; cdr3_aa: CASSYTDSGEQYF
clone_size: once; j_call: TRBJ2-1; v_call: TRBV27; cdr3_aa: CASSPWTGDNEQFF
clone_size: NA; j_call: TRBJ1-2; v_call: TRBV6-5; cdr3_aa: CASRRTGAGGYTF
clone_size: once; j_call: TRBJ2-2; v_call: TRBV5-4; cdr3_aa: CASSLGTGDTGELFF
clone_size: few; j_call: TRBJ2-1; v_call: TRBV7-2; cdr3_aa: CASSLALADNEQFF
clone_size: NA; j_call: TRBJ1-5; v_call: TRBV2; cdr3_aa: CAKGLGNQPQHF
clone_size: NA; j_call: TRBJ1-6; v_call: TRBV5-5; cdr3_aa: CASSHGQGISSYNSPLHF
clone_size: NA; j_call: TRBJ2-6; v_call: TRBV6-5; cdr3_aa: CASTVTGANVLTF
clone_size: few; j_call: TRBJ1-6; v_call: TRBV9; cdr3_aa: CASSVGRPYNSPLHF
clone_size: NA; j_call: TRBJ2-5; v_call: TRBV11-2; cdr3_aa: CASSLKRPGFPYF
clone_size: NA; j_call: TRBJ2-3; v_call: TRBV11-2; cdr3_aa: CASSLVLAGTDTQYF
clone_size: NA; j_call: TRBJ2-2; v_call: TRBV5-5; cdr3_aa: CASSLAGVGPGELFF
clone_size: few; j_call: TRBJ2-1; v_call: TRBV4-3; cdr3_aa: CASSQDLNSGARNEQFF
clone_size: NA; j_call: TRBJ1-5; v_call: TRBV7-9; cdr3_aa: CASSTGTGSQPQHF
clone_size: NA; j_call: TRBJ2-7; v_call: TRBV28; cdr3_aa: CASSLEGWEQYF
clone_size: once; j_call: TRBJ2-1; v_call: TRBV5-1; cdr3_aa: CASSLGQGINEQFF
clone_size: NA; j_call: TRBJ2-2; v_call: TRBV20-1; cdr3_aa: CSVNDITGELFF
clone_size: NA; j_call: TRBJ2-1; v_call: TRBV3-1/TRBV3-2; cdr3_aa: CASSQPTSLISHEQFF
clone_size: NA; j_call: TRBJ1-1; v_call: TRBV7-2; cdr3_aa: CASSLQGARTEAFF
clone_size: NA; j_call: TRBJ2-1; v_call: TRBV29-1; cdr3_aa: CSVRQREQFF
clone_size: NA; j_call: TRBJ2-7; v_call: TRBV7-9; cdr3_aa: CASSLAGTVYEQYF
clone_size: NA; j_call: TRBJ2-3; v_call: TRBV3-1/TRBV3-2; cdr3_aa: CASSLTGFGADTQYF
clone_size: NA; j_call: TRBJ1-1; v_call: TRBV7-2; cdr3_aa: CASSLDRGMNTEAFF
clone_size: NA; j_call: TRBJ2-3; v_call: TRBV29-1; cdr3_aa: CSVEGSLAGLRDTQYF
clone_size: NA; j_call: TRBJ2-5; v_call: TRBV3-1/TRBV3-2; cdr3_aa: CASSQVQGREVQYF
clone_size: few; j_call: TRBJ2-2; v_call: TRBV5-6; cdr3_aa: CASSLGGTNTGELFF
clone_size: NA; j_call: TRBJ2-3; v_call: TRBV6-5; cdr3_aa: CAARNPSTDTQYF
clone_size: NA; j_call: TRBJ1-5; v_call: TRBV5-6; cdr3_aa: CASSLTSGTGGPVGQPQHF
clone_size: NA; j_call: TRBJ2-2; v_call: TRBV19; cdr3_aa: CASSILSTWFF
clone_size: large; j_call: TRBJ1-3; v_call: TRBV5-1; cdr3_aa: CASSLWSGASGNTIYF
clone_size: NA; j_call: TRBJ1-2; v_call: TRBV18; cdr3_aa: CASSLTGDYGYTF
clone_size: few; j_call: TRBJ1-5; v_call: TRBV7-2; cdr3_aa: CASSLNSPGNSNQPQHF
clone_size: NA; j_call: TRBJ2-1; v_call: TRBV15; cdr3_aa: CATSRSLAGGSYNEQFF
clone_size: NA; j_call: TRBJ2-6; v_call: TRBV19; cdr3_aa: CASRPGQAAGANVLTF
clone_size: once; j_call: TRBJ1-3; v_call: TRBV5-1; cdr3_aa: CASSSTGASGNTIYF
clone_size: few; j_call: TRBJ1-1; v_call: TRBV19; cdr3_aa: CASSIQQGQMNTEAFF
clone_size: few; j_call: TRBJ1-2; v_call: TRBV6-5; cdr3_aa: CASSYRERTNYGYTF
clone_size: NA; j_call: TRBJ2-5; v_call: TRBV5-1; cdr3_aa: CASSRQGQVQETQYF
clone_size: NA; j_call: TRBJ2-7; v_call: TRBV5-1; cdr3_aa: CASSYAGDEQYF
clone_size: NA; j_call: TRBJ2-1; v_call: TRBV7-2; cdr3_aa: CASSLVGRGSNEQFF